These 4 T cell receptor beta chains were all obtained from the same sample, sequenced in a study of CD8 T cells in Susac syndrome. Reverse transcription of roughly 0.5 to 1 ug RNA was performed with random hexamers. In TCRdb, the immunoSEQ multiplex PCR reads were re-called with MiXCR into one record per CDR3 protein. This table has fewer than 350,000 distinct CDR3 sequences, approximately 90% appearing once. Specimen: CD8+ T cells from PBMCs. These receptor sequences come from a human donor with multiple sclerosis.

This clonotype has more than one count but fewer than ten. The CDR3 reads CASRIREHGEQYF. The CDR3 region has the DNA TGTGCCAGCAGGATACGGGAGCACGGCGAGCAGTACTTC. The V and J genes are TRBV13 and TRBJ2-7; D is possibly TRBD2 (6 bases). CDR1 is PRHDT and CDR2 is FYEKMQ in the germline V gene (reference sequence). Trimming took off 6 bases at V and 6 bases at J, with 15 bases between the two ends. The CDR3 covers 13 residues.

The chain combines TRBV11-2 with TRBJ2-3; 7 nucleotides agree with TRBD2. V shed 7 bases and J 2 bases; nucleotides not matched to a gene: 15. The CDR3 runs 17 residues. From germline, CDR1 is SGHAT and CDR2 FQNNGV. The CDR3 sequence: CASNRREAGLNTDTQYF. The CDR3 bases are TGTGCCAGCAACCGACGGGAGGCGGGACTTAACACAGATACGCAGTATTTT.

The chain is built from TRBV9 and TRBJ2-1, with TRBD1 matching 10 bases. The CDR3 consists of 14 residues. Germline V gives CDR1 SGDLS, CDR2 YYNGEE. V was clipped by 6 bases and J by 7 bases; unmatched bases: 7. The CDR3 protein is CASNPGQGLNEQFF. CDR3 in DNA: TGTGCCAGCAACCCGGGACAGGGGTTAAATGAGCAGTTCTTC.

The chain joins TRBV6-5 to TRBJ1-1, with D maybe TRBD1 (5 bases). With 6 bases removed from V and 6 bases from J, the gap between germline ends came to 14 bases. CDR1 is MNHEY and CDR2 is SVGAGI in the germline V gene. The CDR3 loop spans 13 amino acids. The CDR3 reads CASSQGEGPEAFF. Here the CDR3 DNA reads TGTGCCAGCAGCCAAGGGGAGGGACCTGAAGCTTTCTTT.